The text below deals with one TCR beta chain. CDR3 length: 14 residues. Germline lookup yields CDR1 SGHNT and CDR2 YENEEA. The ends were cut back, 1 base at V and 2 bases at J, with 8 bases in the middle. The sample belongs to a study of blood T cell repertoires in COVID-19. In the study overall: COVID-19 samples from acute and convalescent phases originated in the United States, Italy and Spain. Sample material is recorded as cDNA or gDNA derived from T cells, B-cell-depleted T cells, or PBMCs.

Per the authors' pipeline: Cell counts per sample came from amplifying reference gene primers. Only in-frame clones appear in the TCRdb table, and some are missing; sequencing was by immunoSEQ multiplex PCR. V and J calls and clone size are given by that table; D and trimming were obtained from the DNA. In the table there are roughly 88,000 clones, about 70% of which are singletons. The TCR was taken from a woman aged 55-69 years in a cohort sampled during active or convalescent COVID-19. Sequencing was carried out using peripheral blood. The chain links TRBV11-3 to TRBJ2-5, with D unresolved. The CDR3 loop reads CASSLGDKQETQYF. CDR3 coding DNA: TGTGCCAGCAGCTTAGGCGACAAGCAAGAGACCCAGTACTTC.